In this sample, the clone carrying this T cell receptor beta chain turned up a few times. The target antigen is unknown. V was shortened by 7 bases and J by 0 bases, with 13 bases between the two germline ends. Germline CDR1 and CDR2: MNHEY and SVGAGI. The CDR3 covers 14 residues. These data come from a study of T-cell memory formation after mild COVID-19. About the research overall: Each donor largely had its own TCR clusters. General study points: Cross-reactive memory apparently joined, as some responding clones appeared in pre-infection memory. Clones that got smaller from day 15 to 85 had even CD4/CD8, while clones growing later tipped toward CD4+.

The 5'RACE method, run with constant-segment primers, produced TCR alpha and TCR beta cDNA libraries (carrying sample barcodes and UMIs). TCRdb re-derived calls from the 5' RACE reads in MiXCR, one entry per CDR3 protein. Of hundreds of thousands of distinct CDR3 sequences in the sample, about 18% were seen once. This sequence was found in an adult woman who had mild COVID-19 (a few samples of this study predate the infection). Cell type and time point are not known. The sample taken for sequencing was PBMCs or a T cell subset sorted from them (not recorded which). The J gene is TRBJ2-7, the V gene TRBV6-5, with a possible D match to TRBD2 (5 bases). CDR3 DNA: TGTGCCAGCATGTCCGGGGAACTCTCCTACGAGCAGTACTTC. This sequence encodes CASMSGELSYEQYF.